A single sample is the source of the 29 T cell receptor beta chains below, sequenced in a study of blood T cell repertoires in COVID-19. Sequenced by immunoSEQ multiplex PCR; TCRdb stores in-frame clones only, minus some. The sample holds about 110,000 clones, around three quarters seen once. Material for sequencing was peripheral blood. These TCRs come from a human donor in a cohort sampled during active or convalescent COVID-19.

The chain recombines TRBV7-9 with TRBJ2-2; TRBD2 aligns across 9 bases. CDR3 length equals 17 residues. The germline V gene has CDR1 SEHNR and CDR2 FQNEAQ (reference sequence). The J segment lost 6 bases and the V segment lost 2 bases, leaving 10 bases of the junction unmatched. Written as DNA, the CDR3 is TGTGCCAGCAGCTTAATCGGGCGGGAGGGCCTCGCCGGGGAGCTGTTTTTT. As protein: CASSLIGREGLAGELFF.

The chain links TRBV28 to TRBJ2-5; a weak D match, TRBD1 (6 bases). Trimming removed 6 bases from V and 4 bases from J, with 21 bases in between. The CDR3 extends over 16 amino acids. Germline V lookup: CDR1 MDHEN, CDR2 SYDVKM. CDR3 protein: CASRDDRLFPGETQYF. For the CDR3, the DNA is TGTGCCAGCAGGGATGACAGGCTATTTCCTGGAGAGACCCAGTACTTC.

On this clone: The junction shows a germline mismatch at one end, possibly a read error. The rearrangement links TRBV28 to TRBJ2-2, with TRBD2 matching over 8 bases. There are 15 residues in the CDR3. Germline V gene data show CDR1 as MDHEN and CDR2 as SYDVKM. DNA of the CDR3: TGTGTCAGCAGCTTAGGACTAGCCATCACCGGGGAGCTGTTTTTT. It codes for CVSSLGLAITGELFF.

The chain uses TRBV28 and TRBJ2-1, with D hard to call. This CDR3 spans 14 amino acids. Between the trimmed V and J ends, which lost 8 bases and 4 bases, there was a span of 15 bases. Germline CDR1 is MDHEN and CDR2 is SYDVKM. The CDR3 DNA reads as TGTGCCAGCCTACCGACTTATTTTTACAATGAGCAGTTCTTC. Translated, it gives CASLPTYFYNEQFF.

The sample holds one count of this clone. This sequence joins TRBV4-2 and TRBJ2-5; TRBD2 might be the D (5 bases). Trimming removed 0 bases from V and 1 base from J, with 12 bases in between. The CDR3 consists of 16 residues. CDR1 is LGHNA and CDR2 is YNFKEQ in the germline V gene. The CDR3 DNA sequence: TGTGCCAGCAGCCAAGATACGGGGTCCCGCCAAGAGACCCAGTACTTC. It is translated as CASSQDTGSRQETQYF.

This clone has only a few counts. The chain joins TRBV29-1 to TRBJ2-5; TRBD1 matches at 7 bases. This CDR3 spans 15 amino acids. J gave up 1 base and V 8 bases, and 13 bases lay outside the gene matches. Per germline, CDR1 SQVTM and CDR2 ANQGSEA. The CDR3 nucleotides read TGCAGCCCGAACTTCGGGACAGTAAGCCAAGAGACCCAGTACTTC. It is translated as CSPNFGTVSQETQYF. Supplemented by reference TRBV29-1 and TRBJ2-5, the full variable domain reads SAVISQKPSRDICQRGTSLTIQCQVDSQVTMMFWYRQQPGQSLTLIATANQGSEATYESGFVIDKFPISRPNLTFSTLTVSNMSPEDSSIYLCSPNFGTVSQETQYFGPGTRLLVL.

V gene TRBV5-4 combines with J gene TRBJ2-7; D is uncertain. This CDR3 region has 14 residues. The germline V gene has CDR1 SGHNT and CDR2 YYREEE (reference sequence). V was cut by 2 bases and J by 2 bases, with 11 bases left in between. The CDR3 coding sequence is TGTGCCAGCAGCTTTCGGTGGGCTCCCTACGAGCAGTACTTC. It encodes CASSFRWAPYEQYF.

This chain joins TRBV7-8 and TRBJ2-2, with D possibly matching TRBD1 (5 bases). The germline V gene encodes CDR1 SGHVS and CDR2 FQNEAQ. V was cut by 4 bases and J by 8 bases, with 17 bases left in between. The CDR3 totals 15 residues. The CDR3 here is CASSSYQGYGGELFF. In nucleotides, the CDR3 is TGTGCCAGCAGCTCCTATCAGGGCTATGGTGGGGAGCTGTTTTTT.

The V call is TRBV18, the J call TRBJ1-2; TRBD1 matches at 7 bases. V trimming: 3 bases; J trimming: 5 bases; junction bases outside the gene matches: 9. CDR3 length: 15 residues. Germline CDR1 reads KGHSH; CDR2 reads LQKENI. The CDR3 region is CASSPALGQIYGYTF. The CDR3 DNA follows: TGTGCCAGCTCACCTGCCCTGGGACAGATTTATGGCTACACCTTC. The full variable domain, rest sourced from reference TRBV18 and TRBJ1-2, is NAGVMQNPRHLVRRRGQEARLRCSPMKGHSHVYWYRQLPEEGLKFMVYLQKENIIDESGMPKERFSAEFPKEGPSILRIQQVVRGDSAAYFCASSPALGQIYGYTFGSGTRLTVV.

V and J are TRBV28 and TRBJ2-3; possible D gene TRBD2, 6 bases. This CDR3 is 22 amino acids long. V was trimmed by 5 bases and J by 2 bases, leaving 35 bases between them. Germline assignment: CDR1 MDHEN and CDR2 SYDVKM. CDR3 coding DNA: TGTGCCAGCAGTCTCGTAGCGGAGGTAGAGGGTGCCCTAAATACATACACAGATACGCAGTATTTT. Protein product: CASSLVAEVEGALNTYTDTQYF.

The chain couples TRBV7-9 to TRBJ1-2, with 8 bases aligning to TRBD1. Unmatched junction bases numbered 8, after V lost 1 base and J lost 7 bases. CDR1 is SEHNR, CDR2 FQNEAQ, per germline (reference sequence). The CDR3 totals 15 residues. The CDR3, as DNA: TGTGCCAGCAGCTTAGATGCAGGGGGCACCGGTGGCTACACCTTC. Translation: CASSLDAGGTGGYTF.

The CDR3 nucleotides are TGTGCCAGCAGCCAACTAGATTTCGGTGAGCAGTTCTTC. Residues: CASSQLDFGEQFF. This rearrangement joins TRBV3-1 (or the pseudogene TRBV3-2) to TRBJ2-1; D gene uncertain. The CDR3 sequence is 13 residues long. Trimming pared 2 bases from V and 9 bases from J, leaving 11 bases between. Germline V gives CDR1 LGHDT, CDR2 YNNKEL (reference sequence).

The chain has TRBV4-1 and TRBJ1-3, with TRBD1 matching over 9 bases. The CDR3 runs to 17 residues. Germline V lookup: CDR1 MGHRA, CDR2 YSYEKL. Trimming cost V 3 bases and J 0 bases; bases outside gene matches: 6. The CDR3 bases are TGCGCCAGCAGCCACCGGGACAGGGCCCTCTCTGGAAACACCATATATTTT. This sequence encodes CASSHRDRALSGNTIYF.

The chain is built from TRBV7-9 and TRBJ1-1; 8 nucleotides agree with TRBD1. V dropped 1 base and J dropped 1; count of bases not matched to a gene: 14. From germline, CDR1 is SEHNR and CDR2 FQNEAQ (reference sequence). The CDR3 loop spans 19 amino acids. CDR3 sequence: CASSLGRFSGGRENTEAFF. Here the CDR3 DNA reads TGTGCCAGCAGCTTAGGGAGGTTTTCAGGGGGCAGGGAGAACACTGAAGCTTTCTTT.

The J gene is TRBJ1-2, the V gene TRBV6-5, with D tentatively TRBD1 (6 bases). Germline V gene data show CDR1 as MNHEY and CDR2 as SVGAGI. The CDR3 length is 15 residues. Trimming took off 7 bases at V and 2 bases at J, with 17 bases between the two ends. The CDR3, as DNA: TGTGCCAGCACCTCTCAGAGGGGACAAAACTATGGCTACACCTTC. It yields the protein CASTSQRGQNYGYTF.

V is TRBV7-2 and J is TRBJ2-1, with 8 bases identical to TRBD2. CDR1 and CDR2 from the germline V gene are SGHTA and FQGNSA. This CDR3 is built from 16 residues. Trimming cost V 5 bases and J 0 bases; bases outside gene matches: 6. Here the CDR3 DNA reads TGTGCCAGCAGCACCCACGGGACTAGCTCCTACAATGAGCAGTTCTTC. Its protein product is CASSTHGTSSYNEQFF.

V and J are TRBV7-9 and TRBJ2-5, with D tentatively TRBD1 (5 bases). The CDR3 has 15 residues. The V end lost 3 bases, the J end lost 1 base, and 12 bases lay between the germline ends. The germline gives CDR1 SEHNR, CDR2 FQNEAQ (reference sequence). CDR3 residues: CASSLYGQLQETQYF. The CDR3 bases are TGTGCCAGCAGCTTGTATGGACAACTCCAAGAGACCCAGTACTTC.

Only a few counts were recorded for this clone. The chain carries TRBV27 and TRBJ1-5; TRBD1 matches at 9 bases. The CDR3 contains 15 residues. V shed 5 bases and J 5 bases; nucleotides not matched to a gene: 7. Germline CDR1 and CDR2: MNHEY and SMNVEV (reference sequence). The CDR3 protein is CASSPTDRGHQPQHF. The CDR3 DNA reads TGTGCCAGCAGTCCCACGGACAGGGGTCATCAGCCCCAGCATTTT.

On this clone: This sample includes further DNA sequences coding for the same CDR3. The chain links TRBV5-1 to TRBJ2-5; tentatively, D is TRBD1 (5 bases). The CDR3 contains 14 residues. CDR1 SGHRS and CDR2 YFSETQ come from the germline V gene. V was shortened by 0 bases and J by 1 base, with 7 bases between the two germline ends. CDR3 in DNA: TGCGCCAGCAGCTTGGGGGGCAGCCAAGAGACCCAGTACTTC. Encoded protein: CASSLGGSQETQYF.

This clone was seen a few times. The chain carries TRBV2 and TRBJ1-5, with 7 bases that match TRBD1. Germline values: CDR1 SNHLY, CDR2 FYNNEI. The CDR3 is 17 amino acids. After removal of 3 bases from V and 2 bases from J, the junction contained 10 bases not matched to a gene. This CDR3 is CASSDNRGGKGNQPQHF. For the CDR3, the DNA is TGTGCCAGCAGTGATAACAGGGGAGGTAAGGGCAATCAGCCCCAGCATTTT.

This clone was detected a few times. This chain links TRBV5-6 with TRBJ1-1; no definite D call. Germline V gene lookup returns CDR1 SGHDT and CDR2 YYEEEE. The CDR3 runs 14 residues. The V and J ends lost 0 bases and 3 bases respectively, with 9 bases between them. The CDR3 nucleotides are TGTGCCAGCAGCTTGGCGGGGTTCTACACTGAAGCTTTCTTT. Translated: CASSLAGFYTEAFF.

V is TRBV29-1 and J is TRBJ1-1; D may be TRBD1 (6 bases). The CDR3 has 13 amino acids. The V gene lost 6 bases and the J gene lost 1 base, with 12 bases spanning the gap. Per the germline V gene, CDR1 is SQVTM and CDR2 is ANQGSEA. CDR3 sequence reads: CSVATGGNTEAFF. The CDR3 nucleotides read TGCAGCGTCGCGACAGGAGGGAACACTGAAGCTTTCTTT.

The J gene is TRBJ1-2, the V gene TRBV4-1; 11 bases line up with TRBD1. Germline V CDR1 and CDR2: MGHRA, YSYEKL. With V trimmed by 4 bases and J by 5 bases, 6 bases remained unmatched. CDR3 length: 15 amino acids. The CDR3 DNA is TGCGCCAGCAGCCCAGGCGGGACAGGGGGATATGGCTACACCTTC. This translates into CASSPGGTGGYGYTF.

This clone appeared a single time. The chain couples TRBV7-9 to TRBJ2-1; TRBD2 matches 7 bases. CDR3 length: 15 amino acids. CDR1 and CDR2 (germline): SEHNR, FQNEAQ (reference sequence). V dropped 5 bases and J dropped 1; count of bases not matched to a gene: 5. The CDR3 reads CASSLEGLSYNEQFF. The DNA of the CDR3 is TGTGCCAGCAGCCTAGAGGGACTATCCTACAATGAGCAGTTCTTC.

The rearrangement links TRBV29-1 to TRBJ1-4, with a possible D match to TRBD1 (6 bases). From germline, CDR1 is SQVTM and CDR2 ANQGSEA. V lost 7 bases to trimming and J lost 3 bases, with 15 bases between them. There are 14 residues in the CDR3. Here the CDR3 DNA reads TGCAGCGCAAGCACAGGGTACGCTAATGAAAAACTGTTTTTT. Translated, it gives CSASTGYANEKLFF.

Comments on this clone: Other nucleotide sequences in the sample specify the same CDR3. J is TRBJ2-3 and V is TRBV5-5, with 12 bases that match TRBD2. This CDR3 spans 19 amino acids. V was pared by 1 base and J by 5 bases, with 14 bases of the junction left unmatched. Germline loops: CDR1 SGHKS, CDR2 YYEKEE (reference sequence). CDR3 nucleotides: TGTGCCAGCAGCTTGAGGGGGGCCCGGGCTAGCGGGAGGGAAGATACGCAGTATTTT. It yields the protein CASSLRGARASGREDTQYF.

This clone has a single count. This sequence joins TRBV28 and TRBJ1-5; maybe TRBD1 (5 bases). CDR1 and CDR2 from the germline V gene are MDHEN and SYDVKM. The CDR3 loop spans 15 amino acids. V lost 7 bases, J lost 0 bases, and 13 bases lay in between. CDR3 DNA: TGTGCCAGCACCCAGGACATCTATAGCAATCAGCCCCAGCATTTT. This codes for CASTQDIYSNQPQHF. Full variable domain (missing parts from reference TRBV28 and TRBJ1-5): DVKVTQSSRYLVKRTGEKVFLECVQDMDHENMFWYRQDPGLGLRLIYFSYDVKMKEKGDIPEGYSVSREKKERFSLILESASTNQTSMYLCASTQDIYSNQPQHFGDGTRLSIL.

The chain employs TRBV5-3 and TRBJ2-5; TRBD1 matches 7 bases. TRBV5-3 is recorded as an ORF, its role being uncertain. J was trimmed by 5 bases and V by 4 bases; bases with no gene match: 14. This CDR3 is built from 16 residues. The CDR3 DNA reads TGTGCCAGAAGCCCAAAACACGACAGGGATCAGGAGACCCAGTACTTC. This sequence encodes CARSPKHDRDQETQYF.

This clone was observed a handful of times. The J gene is TRBJ2-3, the V gene TRBV6-5; no reliable D call. CDR1 is MNHEY and CDR2 is SVGAGI in the germline V gene. The CDR3 runs to 13 residues. V lost 6 bases and J 6 bases, leaving 13 bases between the germline ends. The CDR3 DNA follows: TGTGCCAGCAGGAGAACTCCAGCGGATACGCAGTATTTT. As protein: CASRRTPADTQYF.